This record looks at one TCR beta chain sequence and its context. Its antigen is not identified. Expressed TCRB transcripts were sequenced after all isolated RNA was converted to cDNA. TCRdb's copy holds only in-frame clones and misses some; the assay was immunoSEQ multiplex PCR. This sample has 330,000 or so clones, with around an eighth found just once. This sample is drawn from a study of beta chain features in type 1 diabetes. Overall study results and limits: TCRB CDR3s from Type 1 diabetes patients were moderately but significantly shorter in all four CD4+ subsets.

V lost 5 bases to trimming and J lost 3 bases; unmatched junction nucleotides: 4. CDR1 and CDR2 from the germline V gene are SGHNT and YENEEA. This CDR3 region has 13 residues. The chain recombines TRBV11-3 with TRBJ2-7; 7 nucleotides align to TRBD1. The TCR sequence derives from a woman younger than 35 with type 1 diabetes. Sequences were obtained from naive CD4+ T cells from blood. DNA for the CDR3: TGTGCCAGCAGCCTTGACAGGGTCTACGAGCAGTACTTC. Translation: CASSLDRVYEQYF.